Listed below are T cell receptor beta chains from one sample, sequenced in a study of memory CD4+ T cells and cytomegalovirus serostatus. The data were produced by immunoSEQ multiplex PCR, yet TCRdb's version contains in-frame clones alone and is incomplete. Here the sample spans 70,000 to 90,000 clones, 60% to 80% being singletons. Source material: memory CD4+ T cells from blood. The receptors stem from an adult in good health and CMV-seropositive. Both conserved end residues are part of each CDR3. The order of the fields is CDR3 protein, V gene, J gene, CDR3 length.

CDR3: CATQDSEILTNEKLFF
V: TRBV19
J: TRBJ1-4
length: 16

CDR3: CASSHPDRSGSGGYTF
V: TRBV5-4
J: TRBJ1-2
length: 16

CDR3: CASSNGQPISTDTQYF
V: TRBV5-1
J: TRBJ2-3
length: 16

CDR3: CASSLQVSGQGVLHF
V: TRBV7-2
J: TRBJ1-6
length: 15

CDR3: CASSPGGGDIYGYTF
V: TRBV5-4
J: TRBJ1-2
length: 15

CDR3: CASSQGGASGNTIYF
V: TRBV4-1
J: TRBJ1-3
length: 15

CDR3: CASSPGQGSEAFF
V: TRBV7-7
J: TRBJ1-1
length: 13

CDR3: CASSQAGQGSYEQYF
V: TRBV4-2
J: TRBJ2-7
length: 15

CDR3: CASSVGGGGNEKLFF
V: TRBV9
J: TRBJ1-4
length: 15

CDR3: CASRGQGADTQYF
V: TRBV9
J: TRBJ2-3
length: 13

CDR3: CASSVYDSHNEKLFF
V: TRBV9
J: TRBJ1-4
length: 15

CDR3: CASSPLAGPTTGELFF
V: TRBV28
J: TRBJ2-2
length: 16

CDR3: CASSFGEHTGELFF
V: TRBV7-6
J: TRBJ2-2
length: 14